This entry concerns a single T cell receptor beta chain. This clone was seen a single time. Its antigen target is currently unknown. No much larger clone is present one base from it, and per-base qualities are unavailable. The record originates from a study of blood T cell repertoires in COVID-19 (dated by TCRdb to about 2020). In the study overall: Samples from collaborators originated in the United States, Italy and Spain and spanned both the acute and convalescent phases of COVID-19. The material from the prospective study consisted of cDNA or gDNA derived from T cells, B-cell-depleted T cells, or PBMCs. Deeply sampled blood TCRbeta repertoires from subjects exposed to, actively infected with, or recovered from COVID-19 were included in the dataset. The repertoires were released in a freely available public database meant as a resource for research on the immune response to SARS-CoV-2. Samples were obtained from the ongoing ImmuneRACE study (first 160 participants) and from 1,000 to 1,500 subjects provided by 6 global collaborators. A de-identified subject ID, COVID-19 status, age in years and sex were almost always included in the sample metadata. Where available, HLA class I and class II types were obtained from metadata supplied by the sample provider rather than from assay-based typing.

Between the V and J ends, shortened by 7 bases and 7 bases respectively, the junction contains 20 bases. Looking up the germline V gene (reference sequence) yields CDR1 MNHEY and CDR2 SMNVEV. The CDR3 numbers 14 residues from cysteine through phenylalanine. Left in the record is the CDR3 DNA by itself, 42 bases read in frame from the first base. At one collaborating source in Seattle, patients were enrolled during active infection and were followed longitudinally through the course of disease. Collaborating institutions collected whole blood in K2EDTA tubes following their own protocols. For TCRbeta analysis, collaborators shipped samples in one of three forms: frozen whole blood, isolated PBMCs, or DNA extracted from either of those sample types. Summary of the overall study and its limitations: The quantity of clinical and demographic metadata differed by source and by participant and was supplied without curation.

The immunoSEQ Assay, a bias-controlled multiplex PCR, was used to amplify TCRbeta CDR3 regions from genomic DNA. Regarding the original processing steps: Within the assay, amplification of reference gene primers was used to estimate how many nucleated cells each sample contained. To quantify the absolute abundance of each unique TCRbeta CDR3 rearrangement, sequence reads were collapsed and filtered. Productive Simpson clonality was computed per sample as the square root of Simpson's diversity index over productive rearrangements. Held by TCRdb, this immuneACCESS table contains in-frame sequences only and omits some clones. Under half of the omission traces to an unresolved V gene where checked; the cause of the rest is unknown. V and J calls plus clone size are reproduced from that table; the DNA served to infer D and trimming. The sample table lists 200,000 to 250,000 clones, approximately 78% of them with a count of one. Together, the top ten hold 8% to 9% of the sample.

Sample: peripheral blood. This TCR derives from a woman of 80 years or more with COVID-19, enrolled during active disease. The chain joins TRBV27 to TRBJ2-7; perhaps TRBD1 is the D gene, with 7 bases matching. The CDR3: CASTFSGGGREQYF. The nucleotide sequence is TGTGCCAGCACTTTTAGCGGAGGGGGCCGGGAGCAGTACTTC.